The rows below give T cell receptor beta chains drawn from one sample of a study of shared clonotypes between healthy human individuals. Repertoires were generated with immunoSEQ multiplex PCR, while TCRdb's copy carries only in-frame clones and drops some. The table has around 2,000,000 clones, 85% to 95% seen once. Sequences were obtained from naive CD8+ T cells sorted from blood. These TCRs come from a man aged 18 to 29 in good health. Each CDR3 is given with its conserved first and last residue. A D gene is named only where the DNA matches it firmly. Clone size is shown for a subset of rows, as once, few, many or a class of expanded clone.

size	D	V	J	DNA	CDR3
NA	TRBD2	TRBV11-2	TRBJ2-1	TGTGCCAGCAGCTTGGGACTAGCGGGAGAATACCCCTCCTACAATGAGCAGTTCTTC	CASSLGLAGEYPSYNEQFF
NA	NA	TRBV27	TRBJ2-5	TGTGCCAGCAGTTTGGGGTCTAGGGGACAAGAGACCCAGTACTTC	CASSLGSRGQETQYF
once	NA	TRBV27	TRBJ2-7	TGTGCCAGCAGTAACGGACCGGCCTACGAGCAGTACTTC	CASSNGPAYEQYF
NA	NA	TRBV6-5	TRBJ2-6	TGTGCCAGCAGTTACTCAGGCTCTGGGGCCAACGTCCTGACTTTC	CASSYSGSGANVLTF
NA	NA	TRBV6-5	TRBJ2-5	TGTGCCAGCAGTTACGGAGGGGAGACCCAGTACTTC	CASSYGGETQYF
NA	TRBD1	TRBV13	TRBJ1-2	TGTGCCAGCAGCTTTGACAGGGCGAACTATGGCTACACCTTC	CASSFDRANYGYTF
NA	NA	TRBV7-6	TRBJ1-1	TGTGCCAGCAGCTTACGCACAGCTAGGGGGAACACTGAAGCTTTCTTT	CASSLRTARGNTEAFF
NA	TRBD1	TRBV4-3	TRBJ2-1	TGCGCCAGCAGCCAGGTTGACAGGGACAATGAGCAGTTCTTC	CASSQVDRDNEQFF
NA	NA	TRBV11-2	TRBJ2-5	TGTGCCAGCAGCTTAGCAGCAGAGACCCAGTACTTC	CASSLAAETQYF
NA	NA	TRBV20-1	TRBJ1-2	TGCAGTGCAACGGGAGGTGGCTACACCTTC	CSATGGGYTF
NA	TRBD2	TRBV7-2	TRBJ2-1	TGTGCCAGCAGCTTAGGGACTAGCGGGACAATTGAGCAGTTCTTC	CASSLGTSGTIEQFF
NA	NA	TRBV29-1	TRBJ2-1	TGCAGCGTTGATGTATACAATGAGCAGTTCTTC	CSVDVYNEQFF
NA	TRBD1	TRBV6-1	TRBJ1-1	TGTGCCAGCTCGATCAAGGGGGCACGGCCTGAAGCTTTCTTT	CASSIKGARPEAFF
NA	NA	TRBV7-8	TRBJ2-3	TGTGCCAGCAGCTTAGGCAGGGCCAGCACAGATACGCAGTATTTT	CASSLGRASTDTQYF
NA	TRBD1	TRBV27	TRBJ1-1	TGTGCCAGCAGTTCCCCGGGACAGGGCTTATCTGAAGCTTTCTTT	CASSSPGQGLSEAFF
NA	TRBD2	TRBV28	TRBJ2-2	TGTGCCAGCAGGGAGGGACTAGCGGGCACCGGGGAGCTGTTTTTT	CASREGLAGTGELFF
few	NA	TRBV2	TRBJ2-2	TGTGCCAGCAGTGAAGCGCTTACCGGGGAGCTGTTTTTT	CASSEALTGELFF
NA	NA	TRBV4-2	TRBJ2-1	TGTGCCAGCAGCCAAGAGTCAGGGGGGATGGGACGCAATGAGCAGTTCTTC	CASSQESGGMGRNEQFF
NA	TRBD2	TRBV7-9	TRBJ2-3	TGTGCCAGCAGCTTTAAGCGGGAAGGTAGACCAGATACGCAGTATTTT	CASSFKREGRPDTQYF
NA	TRBD1	TRBV9	TRBJ2-7	TGTGCCAGCAGCGGCCGGGACAGCTCACGAGAGCAGTACTTC	CASSGRDSSREQYF
once	TRBD1	TRBV27	TRBJ2-2	TGTGCCAGCAGTCCCCACGGACAGGGGGCCGGGGAGCTGTTTTTT	CASSPHGQGAGELFF
once	NA	TRBV7-6	TRBJ2-7	TGTGCCAGCAGCTTAAGTGAAGGAGGGAGCGGGTACGAGCAGTACTTC	CASSLSEGGSGYEQYF
NA	TRBD2	TRBV13	TRBJ2-7	TGTGCCAGCAGCTTAAATTTAGCGGGGCCCAACTTC	CASSLNLAGPNF
NA	NA	TRBV27	TRBJ2-3	TGTGCCAGCAGTTCAGCCCCGACAGATACGCAGTATTTT	CASSSAPTDTQYF
NA	TRBD1	TRBV10-3	TRBJ1-1	TGTGCCATCAGTTCCCCGGGACAGCTCGTTGAAGCTTTCTTT	CAISSPGQLVEAFF
NA	NA	TRBV2	TRBJ2-7	TGTGTCCCGGGGGATTCCTACGAGCAGTACTTC	CVPGDSYEQYF
NA	TRBD1	TRBV2	TRBJ1-5	TGTGCCAGCAGCCCAGCGGGCGGACAGGGTATTGTGGATCAGCCCCAGCATTTT	CASSPAGGQGIVDQPQHF
NA	NA	TRBV7-9	TRBJ2-7	TGTGCCAGCAGCTCGACATTACCTCCCTACGAGCAGTACTTC	CASSSTLPPYEQYF
NA	NA	TRBV6-6	TRBJ2-3	TGTGCCAGCAGTTACTCGGGGGAATCAGATACGCAGTATTTT	CASSYSGESDTQYF
NA	NA	TRBV4-3	TRBJ2-3	TGCGCCAGCAGCCAAGCGGCAGGGCCCATCCCCACAGATACGCAGTATTTT	CASSQAAGPIPTDTQYF
NA	NA	TRBV4-1	TRBJ1-4	TGCGCCAGCAGCCCAATTAGAACTAATGAAAAACTGTTTTTT	CASSPIRTNEKLFF
NA	TRBD1	TRBV4-3	TRBJ1-1	TGCGCCAGCAGCCAATCGGGACAGGGGATGAGTGAAGCTTTCTTT	CASSQSGQGMSEAFF
few	TRBD1	TRBV4-1	TRBJ2-7	TGCGCCAGCAGCCGAGGGACAGGGGGTGACGAGCAGTACTTC	CASSRGTGGDEQYF